These T cell receptor beta chains were read from a single sample in a study of shared clonotypes between healthy human individuals. Sequencing used immunoSEQ multiplex PCR; TCRdb keeps in-frame clones, though not all of them. The sample consists of about 2.3 million clones, more than 80% of them appearing once. The sample taken for sequencing was naive CD4+ T cells from PBMCs. These receptors all come from a man younger than 30 in good health. Some clones in this sample may be carry-over from other donors' samples. Each CDR3 is given with its conserved first and last residue. A D gene is named only where the DNA matches it firmly. Some rows have no size entry. The others give once, few or many, or a class for an expanded clone.

J gene,D gene,V gene,clone size,CDR3 DNA,CDR3 protein
TRBJ2-3,TRBD2,TRBV7-9,-,TGTGCCAGCAGATCCGGGACTAGCGGGAGAGGGGGCACAGATACGCAGTATTTT,CASRSGTSGRGGTDTQYF
TRBJ2-1,TRBD2,TRBV23-1,-,TGCGCCAGCAGTCAATCGGAAGCGGGAGGGCCCAATGAGCAGTTCTTC,CASSQSEAGGPNEQFF
TRBJ2-7,-,TRBV7-3,-,TGTGCCAGCAGCCACCGCGACGCCTACGAGCAGTACTTC,CASSHRDAYEQYF
TRBJ2-1,-,TRBV6-4,-,TGTGCCAGCAGTCAAAGCTCCTACAATGAGCAGTTCTTC,CASSQSSYNEQFF
TRBJ1-4,-,TRBV7-2,-,TGTGCCAGTACTTTGGGGGGGCGAAACTCTGAAAAACTGTTTTTT,CASTLGGRNSEKLFF
TRBJ2-5,TRBD2,TRBV28,-,TGTGCCAGCGGTAGACTAGCGGGGCACCAAGAGACCCAGTACTTC,CASGRLAGHQETQYF
TRBJ2-1,-,TRBV7-3,-,TGTGCCAGCAGCCTTGGGACTTACAATGAGCAGTTCTTC,CASSLGTYNEQFF
TRBJ1-2,TRBD1,TRBV19,-,TGTGCCAGTAGTATTACAGGGGCTAACTATGGCTACACCTTC,CASSITGANYGYTF
TRBJ2-3,TRBD2,TRBV7-6,-,TGTGCCAGCAGCTTATCTACTAGCGGGAGAACGACAGATACGCAGTATTTT,CASSLSTSGRTTDTQYF
TRBJ2-1,TRBD2,TRBV9,-,TGTGCCAGCAGCGTAACGGGACTAGCGGGAGTGGGTGAGCAGTTCTTC,CASSVTGLAGVGEQFF
TRBJ1-1,TRBD1,TRBV5-4,-,TGTGCCAGCAGCTTAGGGACAGTTCGAGGGACTGAAGCTTTCTTT,CASSLGTVRGTEAFF
TRBJ2-1,-,TRBV29-1,-,TGCAGCGTTGAAGACCCGGGGGGCAGCTCCTACAATGAGCAGTTCTTC,CSVEDPGGSSYNEQFF
TRBJ1-1,-,TRBV2,-,TGTGCCAGCACTTCGGCTGGGTGGTTAAGTGAAGCTTTCTTT,CASTSAGWLSEAFF
TRBJ2-7,-,TRBV10-2,-,TGCGCCAGCCAACCTCCAACGGGAGCGGACGAGCAGTACTTC,CASQPPTGADEQYF
TRBJ2-7,-,TRBV28,-,TGTGCCAGCAGCCCTCACCCGGGACAAGTTTCCTACGAGCAGTACTTC,CASSPHPGQVSYEQYF
TRBJ2-7,TRBD2,TRBV10-2,-,TGCGCCAGCAGCCCTAGCGGCTACGAGCAGTACTTC,CASSPSGYEQYF
TRBJ1-2,-,TRBV27,-,TGTGCCAGCAGTACCTATCCCCGCTGGCGGACCAACTATGGCTACACCTTC,CASSTYPRWRTNYGYTF
TRBJ1-5,-,TRBV5-1,-,TGCGCCAACAGCCCCCTGGCGGGAAGCAATCAGCCCCAGCATTTT,CANSPLAGSNQPQHF
TRBJ2-2,TRBD2,TRBV9,once,TGTGCCAGCAGCGACGGGGAGGGCCCTAACGGGGAGCTGTTTTTT,CASSDGEGPNGELFF
TRBJ1-5,-,TRBV15,few,TGTGCCACCAGCAGACGGATAGGGGCCCTCAATCAGCCCCAGCATTTT,CATSRRIGALNQPQHF
TRBJ2-1,TRBD2,TRBV28,-,TGTGCCAGCAGGCTACTACTAGCGGGGGGATACAATGAGCAGTTCTTC,CASRLLLAGGYNEQFF
TRBJ2-3,-,TRBV12-5,-,TGTGCTAGTGGTTCCTCGGGGTCCACAGATACGCAGTATTTT,CASGSSGSTDTQYF
TRBJ2-7,TRBD2,TRBV7-2,-,TGTGCCAGCAGCTTAGTATTCGCGCTAGCGGGGGGCTACGAGCAGTACTTC,CASSLVFALAGGYEQYF
TRBJ2-7,TRBD1,TRBV10-3,-,TGTGCCATCAGTGCCAACTCCCGGACAGGCCAAACCTACGAGCAGTACTTC,CAISANSRTGQTYEQYF
TRBJ1-2,-,TRBV29-1,-,TGCAGCGTTGAAGCTACGCAGGGAGGATATGGCTACACCTTC,CSVEATQGGYGYTF
TRBJ1-3,TRBD1,TRBV5-1,-,TGCGCCAGCAGCTTGGAGGCCCACCGGGACAGCAACTCTGGAAACACCATATATTTT,CASSLEAHRDSNSGNTIYF
TRBJ2-1,-,TRBV7-2,-,TGTGCCAGCAGCTCGACGGGGATCGGCGGGTTCTTC,CASSSTGIGGFF
TRBJ2-7,TRBD1,TRBV5-1,once,TGCGCCAGCAGACCTGGGACAGGGGCCCTCTACGAGCAGTACTTC,CASRPGTGALYEQYF
TRBJ1-2,-,TRBV14,-,TGTGCCAGCAAGGGGAGCTCCACCTATGGCTACACCTTC,CASKGSSTYGYTF
TRBJ2-3,-,TRBV18,-,TGTGCCAGCTCACCCTCGGGATGGTCTAGCACAGATACGCAGTATTTT,CASSPSGWSSTDTQYF
TRBJ1-5,-,TRBV28,-,TGTGCCAGCAGTTTCGATCAGCCCCAGCATTTT,CASSFDQPQHF
TRBJ1-1,TRBD1,TRBV5-1,once,TGCGCCAGCAGCTGGGGGACAGGTGCTAACACTGAAGCTTTCTTT,CASSWGTGANTEAFF
TRBJ2-1,-,TRBV10-3,-,TGTGCCATCAGGATAGGGGGGCCGAATGAGCAGTTCTTC,CAIRIGGPNEQFF
TRBJ1-1,-,TRBV10-3,-,TGTGCCATCAGTGAGTCGATCGGCCCATTTGAAGCTTTCTTT,CAISESIGPFEAFF
TRBJ2-7,-,TRBV29-1,-,TGCAGCGTCGCTATCGCGTACGAGCAGTACTTC,CSVAIAYEQYF
TRBJ2-5,-,TRBV7-9,-,TGTGCCAGCTCCGGGGAGACCCAGTACTTC,CASSGETQYF
TRBJ1-2,-,TRBV6-4,-,TGTGCCAGCAGCCCTCCAGGTGCGAGGGGCTACACCTTC,CASSPPGARGYTF
TRBJ2-7,TRBD2,TRBV2,-,TGTGCCAGCAGAGGTACTAGCGGGAGAAGTCACGAGCAGTACTTC,CASRGTSGRSHEQYF
TRBJ2-6,-,TRBV7-3,-,TGTGCCAGCAGCTTAATAGGGAACCCCGCTGGGGCCAACGTCCTGACTTTC,CASSLIGNPAGANVLTF
TRBJ2-7,TRBD1,TRBV5-1,-,TGCGCCAGCAGCCGGCTGACGGACAGGGACGAGCAGTACTTC,CASSRLTDRDEQYF
TRBJ1-2,-,TRBV30,-,TGTGCCTGGAGGCGGCCCGGAAGCCGAAACTATGGCTACACCTTC,CAWRRPGSRNYGYTF
TRBJ1-5,TRBD1,TRBV29-1,-,TGCAGCGTGAGGACAGGGTTAAATCAGCCCCAGCATTTT,CSVRTGLNQPQHF